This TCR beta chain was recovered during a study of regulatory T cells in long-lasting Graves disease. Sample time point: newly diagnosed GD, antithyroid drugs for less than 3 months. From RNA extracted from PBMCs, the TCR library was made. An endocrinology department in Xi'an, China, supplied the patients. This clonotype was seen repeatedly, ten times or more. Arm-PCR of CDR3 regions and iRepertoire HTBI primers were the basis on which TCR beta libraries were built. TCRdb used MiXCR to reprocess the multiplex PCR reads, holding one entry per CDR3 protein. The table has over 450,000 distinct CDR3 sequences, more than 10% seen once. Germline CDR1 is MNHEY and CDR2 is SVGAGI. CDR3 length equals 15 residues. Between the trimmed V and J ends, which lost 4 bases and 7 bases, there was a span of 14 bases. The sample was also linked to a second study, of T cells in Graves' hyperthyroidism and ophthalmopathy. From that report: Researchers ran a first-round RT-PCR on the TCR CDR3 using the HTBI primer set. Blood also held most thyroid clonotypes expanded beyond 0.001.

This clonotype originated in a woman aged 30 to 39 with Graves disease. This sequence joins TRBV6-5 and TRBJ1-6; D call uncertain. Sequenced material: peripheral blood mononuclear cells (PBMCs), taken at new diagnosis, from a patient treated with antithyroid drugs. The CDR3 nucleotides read TGTGCCAGCAGTTCCCTATACATGGAGAATTCACCCCTCCACTTT. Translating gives CASSSLYMENSPLHF.